The 20 T cell receptor beta chains listed next were all sequenced from one sample in a study of cytomegalovirus exposure and HLA in healthy donors. The PCR contained 60 Vbeta and 13 Jbeta primers. The protocol was immunoSEQ multiplex PCR, while the TCRdb copy is restricted to in-frame clones and leaves out a portion. The table has fewer than 200,000 clones, roughly 82% seen once. The sample was PBMCs. These receptor sequences come from a man between 50 and 59 years old in good health and CMV-seropositive.

About this clone: At one of its ends the junction is not consistent with the germline gene, which may arise from a read error. The CDR3, as DNA: TGTTCCAGCAGCCCTACAGGGGGCGCTAACTATGGCTACACCTTC. This sequence encodes CSSSPTGGANYGYTF. The chain has TRBV7-3 and TRBJ1-2; TRBD1 aligns across 9 bases. The CDR3 extends over 15 amino acids. Germline CDR1 reads SGHTA; CDR2 reads FQGTGA.

The chain recombines TRBV5-1 with TRBJ1-2; 8 bases align to TRBD1. The CDR3 is 14 amino acids. Germline CDR1 SGHRS, CDR2 YFSETQ. After removal of 4 bases from V and 8 bases from J, the junction contained 10 bases not matched to a gene. The CDR3 DNA follows: TGCGCCAGCAGCCCCACAACTCAGGGGGCAGGCTACACCTTC. As protein: CASSPTTQGAGYTF.

V is TRBV6-5 and J is TRBJ2-2; the D gene is possibly TRBD2 (5 bases). CDR1 MNHEY and CDR2 SVGAGI come from the germline V gene. The ends were cut back, 4 bases at V and 4 bases at J, with 16 bases in the middle. The CDR3 is 16 residues long. Here the CDR3 DNA reads TGTGCCAGCAGTTCCAATCCGGGATCAGGCACCGGGGAGCTGTTTTTT. It translates to CASSSNPGSGTGELFF.

This chain uses TRBV13 with TRBJ1-3; unclear D gene. V was trimmed by 5 bases and J by 4 bases, leaving 9 bases between them. Germline lookup yields CDR1 PRHDT and CDR2 FYEKMQ (reference sequence). The CDR3 has 13 amino acids. The CDR3 sequence is CASSPLSGNTIYF. Here the CDR3 DNA reads TGTGCCAGCAGCCCACTTTCGGGAAACACCATATATTTT.

The V gene is TRBV6-5, the J gene TRBJ2-7; D perhaps matches TRBD2 (5 bases). Deletions cut 2 bases from V and 7 bases from J, with 15 bases between. The CDR3 has 14 amino acids. In germline, CDR1 is MNHEY, CDR2 SVGAGI. In DNA, the CDR3 is TGTGCCAGCAGTTACAAGCTAGCTGCCTCGGAGCAGTACTTC. It specifies CASSYKLAASEQYF.

In its sample, this clone was seen once. The rearrangement links TRBV11-3 to TRBJ2-3, with D unresolved. CDR3 length: 12 residues. Germline CDR1 reads SGHNT; CDR2 reads YENEEA. Trimming stripped 4 bases from V and 4 bases from J, with 6 bases between. In DNA form, the CDR3 reads TGTGCCAGCAGCTCCGGAGCAGATACGCAGTATTTT. Translating gives CASSSGADTQYF.

J is TRBJ2-1 and V is TRBV7-9, with 8 bases matching TRBD2. The CDR3 extends over 15 amino acids. Trimming took 2 bases from V and 9 from J; bases not matched to a gene: 9. Germline loops: CDR1 SEHNR, CDR2 FQNEAQ (reference sequence). The CDR3 reads CASSLKASGYVEQFF. The CDR3 DNA reads TGTGCCAGCAGCTTAAAGGCTAGCGGGTACGTTGAGCAGTTCTTC.

This chain connects TRBV9 to TRBJ2-7; unclear D gene. The length of the CDR3 is 11 residues. Deletions cut 4 bases from V and 6 bases from J, with 8 bases between. Germline loops: CDR1 SGDLS, CDR2 YYNGEE. The CDR3 nucleotides read TGTGCCAGCAGCTCCGCGGCCGAGCAGTACTTC. It encodes CASSSAAEQYF.

The chain couples TRBV21-1 to TRBJ2-5; the table's D call TRBD1 went unverified against the DNA. TRBV21-1 is recorded as a pseudogene. This CDR3 is built from 16 residues. The CDR3 nucleotides read TGTGCCAGCAGCTCTCAACAGGGGGCTATTGCGGAGACCCAGTACTTC. It specifies CASSSQQGAIAETQYF.

This rearrangement joins TRBV6-1 to TRBJ1-3, with 9 bases identical to TRBD1. Trimming took 6 bases from V and 4 from J; bases not matched to a gene: 4. Per germline, CDR1 MNHNS and CDR2 SASEGT. CDR3 size: 14 residues. CDR3 loop: CASSQQGAGNTIYF. DNA for the CDR3: TGTGCCAGCAGCCAACAGGGGGCCGGAAACACCATATATTTT.

V usage is TRBV27 and J usage is TRBJ2-5; 7 bases are a match to TRBD1. Trimming cost V 3 bases and J 5 bases; bases outside gene matches: 12. This CDR3 comprises 16 residues. Germline CDR1 MNHEY, CDR2 SMNVEV (reference sequence). The CDR3 nucleotides are TGTGCCAGCAGTTTCGCCAGGCGACAGGGTCGGGAGACCCAGTACTTC. Amino acid sequence: CASSFARRQGRETQYF.

The V call is TRBV28, the J call TRBJ1-2; 10 bases agree with TRBD1. Looked up from germline, CDR1 is MDHEN and CDR2 is SYDVKM. The CDR3 sequence is 17 residues long. J was trimmed by 2 bases and V by 6 bases; bases with no gene match: 12. In nucleotides, the CDR3 is TGTGCCAGCAGGACAGGGGGCGGCTTTAGCCCAAACTATGGCTACACCTTC. This gives the protein CASRTGGGFSPNYGYTF.

V and J are TRBV9 and TRBJ2-7; D unresolved. Between the trimmed V and J ends, which lost 4 bases and 3 bases, there was a span of 17 bases. The CDR3 runs to 15 residues. Germline CDR1 is SGDLS and CDR2 is YYNGEE. This CDR3 reads CASSPTGGKIYEQYF. In DNA form, the CDR3 reads TGTGCCAGCAGCCCTACTGGCGGAAAAATCTACGAGCAGTACTTC.

The chain recombines TRBV2 with TRBJ2-7, with D maybe TRBD2 (6 bases). Germline V gene lookup returns CDR1 SNHLY and CDR2 FYNNEI. V lost 3 bases and J lost 1, with 13 bases in between. The CDR3 has 15 residues. The CDR3 region is CASSDGRGVSYEQYF. CDR3 coding DNA: TGTGCCAGCAGTGACGGGCGCGGGGTATCCTACGAGCAGTACTTC.

This chain joins TRBV7-2 and TRBJ1-2, with TRBD1 matching over 8 bases. J gave up 7 bases and V 1 base, and 14 bases lay outside the gene matches. The germline V gene has CDR1 SGHTA and CDR2 FQGNSA. The CDR3 loop spans 17 amino acids. The CDR3 DNA reads as TGTGCCAGCAGCTTAGAGCCAGGGGGCCATTACGAGGCTGGCTACACCTTC. Residues: CASSLEPGGHYEAGYTF.

The gene calls are TRBV6-5 and TRBJ2-2; TRBD1 agrees at 9 bases. Germline V gives CDR1 MNHEY, CDR2 SVGAGI. This CDR3 is 15 amino acids long. Trimming removed 5 bases from V and 1 base from J; junction bases left unmatched: 2. The CDR3 DNA sequence: TGTGCCAGCAGTCGACAGGGGGTGAACACCGGGGAGCTGTTTTTT. Its protein product is CASSRQGVNTGELFF.

The chain uses TRBV7-3 and TRBJ2-2; 8 nucleotides align to TRBD1. With 0 bases clipped from V and 2 bases from J, the junction kept 2 bases outside the gene matches. The CDR3 spans 16 residues. Germline lookup yields CDR1 SGHTA and CDR2 FQGTGA. The CDR3 region has the DNA TGTGCCAGCAGCTTAACCGGGACAGGAAACACCGGGGAGCTGTTTTTT. Amino acid sequence: CASSLTGTGNTGELFF.

The chain links TRBV2 to TRBJ2-2, with 10 nucleotides matching TRBD2. From germline, CDR1 is SNHLY and CDR2 FYNNEI. V was clipped by 7 bases and J by 2 bases; unmatched bases: 4. The CDR3 is 15 amino acids. CDR3 residues: CASTRTSGNTGELFF. In DNA, the CDR3 is TGTGCCAGCACCCGGACTAGCGGTAACACCGGGGAGCTGTTTTTT. Supplemented by reference TRBV2 and TRBJ2-2, the full variable domain reads EPEVTQTPSHQVTQMGQEVILRCVPISNHLYFYWYRQILGQKVEFLVSFYNNEISEKSEIFDDQFSVERPDGSNFTLKIRSTKLEDSAMYFCASTRTSGNTGELFFGEGSRLTVL.

The gene calls are TRBV5-1 and TRBJ1-1; TRBD1 matches at 8 bases. This CDR3 has 14 residues. J lost 4 bases, V lost 4 bases, and 6 bases had no gene match. CDR1 is SGHRS and CDR2 is YFSETQ in the germline V gene. CDR3 sequence (DNA): TGCGCCAGCAGCGTGACAGGGGTTCCCACTGAAGCTTTCTTT. Its protein product is CASSVTGVPTEAFF.

The count of this clone is one. The chain is built from TRBV5-6 and TRBJ2-2, with D tentatively TRBD1 (6 bases). The CDR3 runs 15 residues. Looked up from germline, CDR1 is SGHDT and CDR2 is YYEEEE. V lost 2 bases, J lost 6 bases, and 14 bases lay in between. The DNA for the CDR3 is TGTGCCAGCAGCTTCCTGGACAGTCGAGCCGGGGAGCTGTTTTTT. Translating gives CASSFLDSRAGELFF.